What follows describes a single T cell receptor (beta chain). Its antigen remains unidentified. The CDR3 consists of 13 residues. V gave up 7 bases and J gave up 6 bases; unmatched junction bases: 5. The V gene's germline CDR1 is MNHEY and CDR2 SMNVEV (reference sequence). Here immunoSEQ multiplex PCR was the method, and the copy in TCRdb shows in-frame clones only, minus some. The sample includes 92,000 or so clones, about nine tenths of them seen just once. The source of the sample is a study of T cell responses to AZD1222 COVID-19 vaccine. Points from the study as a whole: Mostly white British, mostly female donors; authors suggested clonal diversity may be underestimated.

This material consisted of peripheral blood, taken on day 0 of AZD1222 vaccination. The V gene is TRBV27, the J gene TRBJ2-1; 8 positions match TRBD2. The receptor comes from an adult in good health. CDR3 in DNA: TGTGCCAGCAAGGGCGGGGGGCTCAATGAGCAGTTCTTC. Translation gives CASKGGGLNEQFF.